This T cell receptor beta chain emerged from a study of OX40 agonist ivuxolimab in advanced cancers. Across the study: Ivuxolimab, which patients received intravenously every 2 weeks, was dosed at 0.01 to 10 mg/kg. Hepatocellular carcinoma, melanoma, renal cell or head and neck cancer was diagnosed in the dose-escalation patients.

The data were produced by immunoSEQ multiplex PCR, yet TCRdb's version contains in-frame clones alone and is incomplete. The sample consists of more than 35,000 clones, roughly nine tenths of them appearing once. Points from the study as a whole: Clonal expansion by week 6 occurred in CD4+ and CD8+ blood T cells (at 0.1 to 3.0 mg/kg).

Regarding this clone: Its antigen is undetermined.

V was trimmed by 7 bases and J by 7 bases, leaving 20 bases between them. The CDR3 is 16 amino acids. Per germline, CDR1 SNHLY and CDR2 FYNNEI. The sample was CD4+ or CD8+ T cells sorted from blood, taken in a trial of the OX40 agonist ivuxolimab. This rearrangement joins TRBV2 to TRBJ1-6; TRBD1 is a possible D gene (5 bases). The receptor was isolated from an adult with an advanced solid tumor such as melanoma, head and neck, liver or kidney cancer. The CDR3 region is CASTSSGTDGNSPLHF. DNA of the CDR3: TGTGCCAGCACCTCCTCCGGGACGGATGGGAATTCACCCCTCCACTTT.